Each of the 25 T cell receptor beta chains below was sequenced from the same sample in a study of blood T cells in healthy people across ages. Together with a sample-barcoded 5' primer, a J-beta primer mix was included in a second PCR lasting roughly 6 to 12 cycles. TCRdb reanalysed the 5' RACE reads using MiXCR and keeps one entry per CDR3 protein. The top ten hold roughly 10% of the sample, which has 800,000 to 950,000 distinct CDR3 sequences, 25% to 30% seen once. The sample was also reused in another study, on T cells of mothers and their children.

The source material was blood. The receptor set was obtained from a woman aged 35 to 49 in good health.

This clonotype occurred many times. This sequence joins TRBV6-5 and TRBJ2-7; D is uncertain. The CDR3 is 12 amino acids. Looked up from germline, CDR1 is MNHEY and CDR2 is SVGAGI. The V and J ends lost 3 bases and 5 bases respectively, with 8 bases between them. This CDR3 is CASSYDGNEQYF. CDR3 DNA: TGTGCCAGCAGTTATGATGGGAACGAGCAGTACTTC.

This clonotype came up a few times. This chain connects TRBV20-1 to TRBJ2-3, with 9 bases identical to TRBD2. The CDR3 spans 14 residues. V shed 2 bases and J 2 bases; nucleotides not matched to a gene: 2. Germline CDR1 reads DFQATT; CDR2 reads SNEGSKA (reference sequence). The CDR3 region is CSARLAGITDTQYF. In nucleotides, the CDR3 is TGCAGTGCTAGACTAGCGGGGATCACAGATACGCAGTATTTT.

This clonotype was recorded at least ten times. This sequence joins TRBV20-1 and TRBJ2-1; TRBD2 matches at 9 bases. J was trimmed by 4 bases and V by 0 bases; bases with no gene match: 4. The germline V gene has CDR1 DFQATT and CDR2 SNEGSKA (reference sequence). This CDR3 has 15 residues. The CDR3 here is CSARDAGGKYNEQFF. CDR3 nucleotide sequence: TGCAGTGCTAGAGATGCGGGGGGGAAATACAATGAGCAGTTCTTC.

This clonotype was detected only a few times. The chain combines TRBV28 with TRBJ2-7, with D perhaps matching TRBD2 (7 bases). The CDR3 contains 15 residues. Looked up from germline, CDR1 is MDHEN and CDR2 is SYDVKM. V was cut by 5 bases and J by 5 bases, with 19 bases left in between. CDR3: CASSRPQGLSNEQYF. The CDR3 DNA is TGTGCCAGCAGTCGCCCACAGGGACTATCTAACGAGCAGTACTTC.

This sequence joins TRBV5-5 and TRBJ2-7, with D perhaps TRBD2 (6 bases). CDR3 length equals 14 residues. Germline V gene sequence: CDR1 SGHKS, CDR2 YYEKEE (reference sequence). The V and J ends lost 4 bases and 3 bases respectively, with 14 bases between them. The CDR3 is CASSPRRGLYEQYF. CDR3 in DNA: TGTGCCAGCAGCCCTCGGCGGGGCCTCTACGAGCAGTACTTC.

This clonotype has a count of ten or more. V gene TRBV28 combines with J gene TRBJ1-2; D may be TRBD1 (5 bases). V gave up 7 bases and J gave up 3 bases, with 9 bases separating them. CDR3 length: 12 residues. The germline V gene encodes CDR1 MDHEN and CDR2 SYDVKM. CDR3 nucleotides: TGTGCCAGCACCCTGGGGGACTATGGCTACACCTTC. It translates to CASTLGDYGYTF.

For the CDR3, the DNA is TGTGCCAGCGGGGGGGCATTCAGGCAGGGATGCTATGGCTACACCTTC. Translation gives CASGGAFRQGCYGYTF. The V and J genes are TRBV12-3 or TRBV12-4 and TRBJ1-2, with D possibly matching TRBD1 (6 bases). This CDR3 has 16 amino acids. Trimming pared 8 bases from V and 4 bases from J, leaving 23 bases between.

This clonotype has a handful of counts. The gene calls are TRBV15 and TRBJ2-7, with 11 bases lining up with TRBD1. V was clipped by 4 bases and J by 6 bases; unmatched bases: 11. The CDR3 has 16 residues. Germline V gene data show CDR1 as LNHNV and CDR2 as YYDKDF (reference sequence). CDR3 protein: CATSNRGTGGGLEQYF. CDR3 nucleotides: TGTGCCACCAGCAACCGAGGGACAGGGGGAGGTCTCGAGCAGTACTTC.

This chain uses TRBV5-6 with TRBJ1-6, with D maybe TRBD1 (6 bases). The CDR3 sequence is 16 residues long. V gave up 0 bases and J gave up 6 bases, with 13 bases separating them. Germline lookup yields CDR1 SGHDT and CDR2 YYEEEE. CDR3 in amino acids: CASSLEGGSGNSPLHF. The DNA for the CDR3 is TGTGCCAGCAGCTTGGAGGGGGGGTCGGGTAATTCACCCCTCCACTTT.

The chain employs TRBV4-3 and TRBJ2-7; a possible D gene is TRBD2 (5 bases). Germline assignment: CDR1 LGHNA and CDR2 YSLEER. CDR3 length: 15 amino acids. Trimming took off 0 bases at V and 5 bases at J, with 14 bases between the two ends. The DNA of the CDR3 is TGCGCCAGCAGCCAAGAGGTCGGGGTAATCAACGAGCAGTACTTC. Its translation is CASSQEVGVINEQYF.

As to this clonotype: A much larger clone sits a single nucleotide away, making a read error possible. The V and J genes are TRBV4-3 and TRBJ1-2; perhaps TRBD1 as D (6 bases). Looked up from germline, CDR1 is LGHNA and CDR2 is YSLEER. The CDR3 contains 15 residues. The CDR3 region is CGSSQAGGGGYGYTF. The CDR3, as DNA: TGCGGCAGCAGCCAAGCGGGAGGGGGTGGCTATGGCTACACCTTC.

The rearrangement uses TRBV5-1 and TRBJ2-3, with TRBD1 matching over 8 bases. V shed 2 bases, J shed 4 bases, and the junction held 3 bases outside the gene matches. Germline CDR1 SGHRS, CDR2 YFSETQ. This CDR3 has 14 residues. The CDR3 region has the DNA TGCGCCAGCAGCTTCCCAGGGGGCTCAGATACGCAGTATTTT. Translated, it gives CASSFPGGSDTQYF.

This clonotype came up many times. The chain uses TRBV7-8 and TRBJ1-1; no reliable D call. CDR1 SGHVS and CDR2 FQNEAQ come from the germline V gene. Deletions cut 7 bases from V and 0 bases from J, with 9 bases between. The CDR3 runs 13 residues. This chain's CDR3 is CASTVGMNTEAFF. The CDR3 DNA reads TGTGCCAGCACCGTCGGAATGAACACTGAAGCTTTCTTT.

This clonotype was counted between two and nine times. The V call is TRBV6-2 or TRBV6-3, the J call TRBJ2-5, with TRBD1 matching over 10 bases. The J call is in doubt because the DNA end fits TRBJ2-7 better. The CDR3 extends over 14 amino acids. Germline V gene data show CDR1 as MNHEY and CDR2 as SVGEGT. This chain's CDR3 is CASSFLGTGDEQYF. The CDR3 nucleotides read TGTGCCAGCAGTTTCCTCGGGACAGGGGACGAGCAGTACTTC.

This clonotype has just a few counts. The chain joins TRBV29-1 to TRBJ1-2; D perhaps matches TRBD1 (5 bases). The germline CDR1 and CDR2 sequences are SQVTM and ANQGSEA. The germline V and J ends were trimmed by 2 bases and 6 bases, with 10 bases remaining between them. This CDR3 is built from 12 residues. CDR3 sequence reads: CSVEIQAHGYTF. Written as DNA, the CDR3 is TGCAGCGTTGAAATACAGGCTCATGGCTACACCTTC.

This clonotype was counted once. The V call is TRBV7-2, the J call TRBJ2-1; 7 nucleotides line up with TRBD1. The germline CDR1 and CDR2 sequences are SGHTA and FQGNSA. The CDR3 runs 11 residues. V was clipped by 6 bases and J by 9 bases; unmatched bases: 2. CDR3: CASRTGSEQFF. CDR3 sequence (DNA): TGTGCCAGCAGGACAGGGTCTGAGCAGTTCTTC.

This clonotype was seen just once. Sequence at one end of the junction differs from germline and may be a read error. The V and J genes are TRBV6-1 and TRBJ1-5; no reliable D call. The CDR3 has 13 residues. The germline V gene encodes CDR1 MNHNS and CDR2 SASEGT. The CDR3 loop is CASNEFGEQPQHF. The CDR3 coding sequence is TGTGCCAGCAATGAATTTGGGGAACAGCCCCAGCATTTT.

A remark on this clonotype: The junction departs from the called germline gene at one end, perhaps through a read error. The CDR3 DNA is TGTGCCAACAGCTTCAGTGAGTCCCCGAGGACTGAAGCTTTCTTT. It is translated as CANSFSESPRTEAFF. This chain connects TRBV7-3 to TRBJ1-1; D gene unclear. Germline CDR1 and CDR2: SGHTA and FQGTGA. The CDR3 contains 15 residues.

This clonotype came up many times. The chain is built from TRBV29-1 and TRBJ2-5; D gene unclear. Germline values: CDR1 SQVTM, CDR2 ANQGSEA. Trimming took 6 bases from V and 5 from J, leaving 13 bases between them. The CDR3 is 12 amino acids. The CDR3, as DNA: TGCAGCGTCAGGACCCGGGCGGAGACCCAGTACTTC. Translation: CSVRTRAETQYF. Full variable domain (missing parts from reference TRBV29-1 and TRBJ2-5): SAVISQKPSRDICQRGTSLTIQCQVDSQVTMMFWYRQQPGQSLTLIATANQGSEATYESGFVIDKFPISRPNLTFSTLTVSNMSPEDSSIYLCSVRTRAETQYFGPGTRLLVL.

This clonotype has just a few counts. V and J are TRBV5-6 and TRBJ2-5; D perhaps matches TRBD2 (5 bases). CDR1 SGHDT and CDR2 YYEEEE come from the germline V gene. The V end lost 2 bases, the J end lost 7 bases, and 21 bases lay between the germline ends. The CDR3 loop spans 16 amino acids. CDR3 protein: CASSLGSASPAGTQYF. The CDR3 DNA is TGTGCCAGCAGCTTAGGGTCGGCCTCCCCGGCGGGGACCCAGTACTTC.

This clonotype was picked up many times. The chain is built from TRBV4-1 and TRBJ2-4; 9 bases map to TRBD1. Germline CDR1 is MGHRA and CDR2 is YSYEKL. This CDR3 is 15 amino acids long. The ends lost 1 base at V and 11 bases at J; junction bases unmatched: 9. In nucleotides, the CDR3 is TGCGCCAGCAGCCAAGGTCCGGGGACAGGGTGGGTTCAGTACTTC. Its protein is CASSQGPGTGWVQYF.

The CDR3 loop is CSANLAGEGYEQYF. In DNA form, the CDR3 reads TGCAGTGCGAATCTAGCGGGGGAAGGCTACGAGCAGTACTTC. The genes are TRBV20-1 and TRBJ2-4; 10 positions match TRBD2. The J call is uncertain, as TRBJ2-7 better fits the DNA end. CDR3 length: 14 residues. CDR1 and CDR2 (germline): DFQATT, SNEGSKA (reference sequence).

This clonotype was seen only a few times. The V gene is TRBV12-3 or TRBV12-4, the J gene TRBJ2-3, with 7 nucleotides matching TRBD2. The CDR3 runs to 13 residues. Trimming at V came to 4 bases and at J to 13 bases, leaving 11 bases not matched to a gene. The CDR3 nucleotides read TGTGCCAGCAGTTCCATGCGAGGGAGCGGGGAGTATTTT. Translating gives CASSSMRGSGEYF.

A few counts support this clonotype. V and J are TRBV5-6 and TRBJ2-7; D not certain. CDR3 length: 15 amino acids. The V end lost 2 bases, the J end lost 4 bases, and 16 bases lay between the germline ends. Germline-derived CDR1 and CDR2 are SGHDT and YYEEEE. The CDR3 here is CASSFNTWSSYEQYF. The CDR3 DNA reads TGTGCCAGCAGCTTCAACACCTGGAGCTCGTACGAGCAGTACTTC. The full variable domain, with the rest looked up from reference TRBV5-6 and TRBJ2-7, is DAGVTQSPTHLIKTRGQQVTLRCSPKSGHDTVSWYQQALGQGPQFIFQYYEEEERQRGNFPDRFSGHQFPNYSSELNVNALLLGDSALYLCASSFNTWSSYEQYFGPGTRLTVT.

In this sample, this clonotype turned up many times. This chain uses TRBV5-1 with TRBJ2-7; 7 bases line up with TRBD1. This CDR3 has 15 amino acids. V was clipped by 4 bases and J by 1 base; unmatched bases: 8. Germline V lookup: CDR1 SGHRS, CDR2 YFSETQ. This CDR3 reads CASSPGTVDSYEQYF. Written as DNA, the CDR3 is TGCGCCAGCAGCCCAGGGACAGTCGATTCCTACGAGCAGTACTTC.